Following are 16 T cell receptor beta chains from one sample sequenced in a study of shared clonotypes between healthy human individuals. Method: immunoSEQ multiplex PCR; TCRdb's copy keeps in-frame clones and lacks some. The sample carries 470,000 or so clones, about 72% recorded once. Sequenced input: PBMCs. All receptors derive from a woman aged 40-49 years in good health. Some clones in this sample may be carry-over from other donors' samples.

This chain joins TRBV2 and TRBJ2-7, with a weak D call TRBD1 (6 bases). Germline lookup yields CDR1 SNHLY and CDR2 FYNNEI. This CDR3 is 13 amino acids long. The V end lost 6 bases, the J end lost 6 bases, and 15 bases lay between the germline ends. CDR3 amino acids: CASREHTGSEQYF. The CDR3 nucleotides are TGTGCCAGCAGGGAACATACAGGGAGCGAGCAGTACTTC.

This chain joins TRBV9 and TRBJ2-2, with unresolved D. V lost 0 bases, J lost 8 bases, and 2 bases lay in between. Germline-derived CDR1 and CDR2 are SGDLS and YYNGEE. CDR3 length: 11 residues. CDR3: CASSVEGELFF. The CDR3 coding sequence is TGTGCCAGCAGCGTAGAAGGGGAGCTGTTTTTT. Full variable domain (remainder filled in from reference TRBV9 and TRBJ2-2): DSGVTQTPKHLITATGQRVTLRCSPRSGDLSVYWYQQSLDQGLQFLIQYYNGEERAKGNILERFSAQQFPDLHSELNLSSLELGDSALYFCASSVEGELFFGEGSRLTVL.

In its sample, this clone was seen a few times. This chain joins TRBV14 and TRBJ2-2; the match to TRBD1 covers 7 bases. The CDR3 has 14 amino acids. Germline loops: CDR1 SGHDN, CDR2 FVKESK. V was pared by 9 bases and J by 3 bases, with 7 bases of the junction left unmatched. DNA of the CDR3: TGTGCCAGTCGACAGGGAAGGGACACCGGGGAGCTGTTTTTT. Protein sequence: CASRQGRDTGELFF.

This clone was seen a few times. The rearrangement links TRBV7-2 to TRBJ2-1, with 7 bases that match TRBD1. Germline V gene lookup returns CDR1 SGHTA and CDR2 FQGNSA. This CDR3 has 15 residues. The trim removed 3 bases at V and 3 bases at J, leaving 5 bases unmatched. In DNA form, the CDR3 reads TGTGCCAGCAGCTTTACAGGGGAACTCTACAATGAGCAGTTCTTC. Translation: CASSFTGELYNEQFF.

This clone was counted a single time. The J gene is TRBJ2-3, the V gene TRBV19; 10 nucleotides align to TRBD2. J gave up 3 bases and V 3 bases, and 9 bases lay outside the gene matches. CDR1 and CDR2 from the germline V gene are LNHDA and SQIVND (reference sequence). The CDR3 consists of 17 residues. As DNA, the CDR3 is TGTGCCAGTAGTATCGTTAAACTAGCGGGACTGACAGATACGCAGTATTTT. Protein product: CASSIVKLAGLTDTQYF. Variable domain in full (rest from reference TRBV19 and TRBJ2-3): DGGITQSPKYLFRKEGQNVTLSCEQNLNHDAMYWYRQDPGQGLRLIYYSQIVNDFQKGDIAEGYSVSREKKESFPLTVTSAQKNPTAFYLCASSIVKLAGLTDTQYFGPGTRLTVL.

The chain carries TRBV25-1 and TRBJ1-1, with a possible D match to TRBD1 (5 bases). V was shortened by 2 bases and J by 11 bases, with 12 bases between the two germline ends. The CDR3 is 12 amino acids. Germline V gives CDR1 MGHDK, CDR2 SYGVNS. The CDR3 here is CASSEDSGRAFF. The CDR3 nucleotides are TGTGCCAGCAGTGAAGACAGCGGCCGGGCTTTCTTT. Using reference TRBV25-1 and TRBJ1-1 for the parts outside the CDR3, the full variable domain is EADIYQTPRYLVIGTGKKITLECSQTMGHDKMYWYQQDPGMELHLIHYSYGVNSTEKGDLSSESTVSRIRTEHFPLTLESARPSHTSQYLCASSEDSGRAFFGQGTRLTVV.

The CDR3 region is CSSRRAEGTDTQYF. DNA for the CDR3: TGCAGCTCCCGCAGGGCAGAGGGAACAGATACGCAGTATTTT. The rearrangement uses TRBV29-1 and TRBJ2-3; D might be TRBD1 or TRBD2, each matching 5 bases. Germline assignment: CDR1 SQVTM and CDR2 ANQGSEA. V lost 8 bases and J 3 bases, leaving 18 bases between the germline ends. CDR3 length equals 14 residues.

The chain recombines TRBV28 with TRBJ1-5, with D hard to call. V was shortened by 6 bases and J by 5 bases, with 11 bases between the two germline ends. In germline, CDR1 is MDHEN, CDR2 SYDVKM. There are 13 residues in the CDR3. CDR3 in amino acids: CASSPSPHQPQHF. The CDR3, as DNA: TGTGCCAGCAGCCCATCCCCGCATCAGCCCCAGCATTTT.

This chain joins TRBV18 and TRBJ2-5; the D gene is possibly TRBD2 (6 bases). V lost 6 bases to trimming and J lost 1 base, with 15 bases between them. Germline V gene sequence: CDR1 KGHSH, CDR2 LQKENI. The CDR3 extends over 15 amino acids. The CDR3 DNA reads as TGTGCCAGCTCGGGAGGCGTGCCAGTCCAAGAGACCCAGTACTTC. Its translation is CASSGGVPVQETQYF.

J is TRBJ2-5 and V is TRBV19, with TRBD2 matching 10 bases. CDR1 is LNHDA and CDR2 is SQIVND in the germline V gene (reference sequence). The V and J ends lost 5 bases and 7 bases, in that order; junction bases with no gene match: 1. This CDR3 is built from 12 residues. Here the CDR3 reads CASSVAGGTQYF. The CDR3 DNA reads TGTGCCAGTAGTGTAGCGGGAGGGACCCAGTACTTC.

The CDR3 DNA reads as TGCGCCAGCAGCCCCGGACAGGGGGTCAATGAGCAGTTCTTC. Its protein product is CASSPGQGVNEQFF. The genes are TRBV5-1 and TRBJ2-1; 10 nucleotides agree with TRBD1. Germline values: CDR1 SGHRS, CDR2 YFSETQ. V lost 4 bases to trimming and J lost 6 bases; unmatched junction nucleotides: 4. The CDR3 sequence is 14 residues long.

The V call is TRBV6-1, the J call TRBJ1-5, with 7 bases fitting TRBD1. With 6 bases clipped from V and 3 bases from J, the junction kept 8 bases outside the gene matches. CDR1 MNHNS and CDR2 SASEGT come from the germline V gene. The CDR3 loop spans 15 amino acids. CDR3 region: CASRAWTGANQPQHF. DNA for the CDR3: TGTGCCAGCAGAGCCTGGACAGGTGCCAATCAGCCCCAGCATTTT.

The J gene is TRBJ1-2, the V gene TRBV6-5; the D is unclear. Trimming pared 8 bases from V and 5 bases from J, leaving 21 bases between. The CDR3 has 15 amino acids. Looked up from germline, CDR1 is MNHEY and CDR2 is SVGAGI. As DNA, the CDR3 is TGTGCCAGCTATACATATTGGGGTTTGGAATATGGCTACACCTTC. This encodes CASYTYWGLEYGYTF.

The chain recombines TRBV6-5 with TRBJ2-7; D remains unclear. CDR3 size: 15 residues. V lost 0 bases to trimming and J lost 2 bases, with 11 bases between them. The germline V gene has CDR1 MNHEY and CDR2 SVGAGI. The CDR3 bases are TGTGCCAGCAGTTACTCGTTTCAGAGACCCTACGAGCAGTACTTC. Its translation is CASSYSFQRPYEQYF.

This chain joins TRBV30 and TRBJ1-6; no clear D gene. The CDR3 sequence is 13 residues long. Germline V gives CDR1 GTSNPN, CDR2 SVGIG (reference sequence). The V end lost 0 bases, the J end lost 8 bases, and 8 bases lay between the germline ends. The CDR3 spells CAWSVQRDSPLHF. In DNA, the CDR3 is TGTGCCTGGAGTGTACAGAGGGATTCACCCCTCCACTTT.

Notes on this clone: At the DNA level, this CDR3 is encoded by other sequences in the same sample as well. The chain uses TRBV5-1 and TRBJ2-1, with D hard to call. The V gene's germline CDR1 is SGHRS and CDR2 YFSETQ. The CDR3 is 15 residues long. V dropped 2 bases and J dropped 0 bases, with 9 bases sitting between them. CDR3 protein: CASSLTASSYNEQFF. CDR3 nucleotide sequence: TGCGCCAGCAGCTTAACCGCCAGCTCCTACAATGAGCAGTTCTTC.